This T cell receptor beta chain was observed in a study of blood T cell repertoires in COVID-19. Germline assignment: CDR1 SEHNR and CDR2 FQNEAQ (reference sequence). Trimming stripped 1 base from V and 2 bases from J, with 16 bases between. The CDR3 extends over 17 amino acids. This clone showed up just once. Study processing details: Estimates of nucleated cell counts were drawn from the amplification of reference gene primers. Clones were sequenced by immunoSEQ multiplex PCR, and TCRdb holds only the in-frame ones, with some missing. V and J calls and clone size are as listed in that table; D and trimming were resolved from the DNA. The table has about 40,000 clones, roughly four fifths seen once.

The receptor was isolated from a human donor with acute or convalescent COVID-19. The donor label of this sample is uncertain. The sequenced material came from peripheral blood. This sequence joins TRBV7-9 and TRBJ2-3, with D perhaps matching TRBD2 (5 bases). Here the CDR3 reads CASSLDLRLDSTDTQYF. The CDR3 coding sequence is TGTGCCAGCAGCTTAGATTTACGATTGGACTCCACAGATACGCAGTATTTT.